These 28 T cell receptor beta chains originate from one sample sequenced in a study of cytomegalovirus exposure and HLA in healthy donors. In the PCR, 60 Vbeta and 13 Jbeta primers were used. Sequenced by immunoSEQ multiplex PCR; TCRdb stores in-frame clones only, minus some. Found here are about 160,000 clones, around four fifths of them singletons; the top ten hold around 1.9%. The sample consisted of PBMCs. The receptors were gathered from a woman in her late teens or twenties in good health and CMV-seronegative.

V gene TRBV29-1 combines with J gene TRBJ2-1; D is uncertain. V dropped 2 bases and J dropped 9 bases, with 17 bases sitting between them. Germline V gives CDR1 SQVTM, CDR2 ANQGSEA. The CDR3 is made up of 14 amino acids. CDR3 amino acids: CSVELLLAAAEQFF. DNA for the CDR3: TGCAGCGTTGAACTGCTCTTGGCGGCCGCTGAGCAGTTCTTC.

This clone was seen once. The genes are TRBV11-2 and TRBJ2-2, with 11 bases fitting TRBD2. V lost 1 base to trimming and J lost 5 bases; unmatched junction nucleotides: 3. CDR3 length: 16 residues. CDR1 and CDR2 (germline): SGHAT, FQNNGV. The CDR3 DNA follows: TGTGCCAGCAGCTTAGTAAGACTAGCGGGGACCGGGGAGCTGTTTTTT. It translates to CASSLVRLAGTGELFF.

This sequence joins TRBV9 and TRBJ2-2, with 14 bases that match TRBD2. The CDR3 loop spans 16 amino acids. V lost 6 bases and J lost 6; bases outside the gene matches: 7. Germline lookup yields CDR1 SGDLS and CDR2 YYNGEE. The DNA for the CDR3 is TGTGCCAGCACGACTAGCGGGGGGGGGCTACCCGGGGAGCTGTTTTTT. It encodes CASTTSGGGLPGELFF.

The chain couples TRBV15 to TRBJ2-2; possible D gene TRBD1, 7 bases. V was shortened by 0 bases and J by 4 bases, with 15 bases between the two germline ends. The CDR3 covers 17 residues. Germline V gives CDR1 LNHNV, CDR2 YYDKDF (reference sequence). CDR3: CATSRDRGQGGTGELFF. CDR3 nucleotide sequence: TGTGCCACCAGCAGAGATCGTGGTCAGGGGGGCACCGGGGAGCTGTTTTTT.

This clone was seen just once. The V call is TRBV11-2, the J call TRBJ2-7, with 12 bases matching TRBD1. Losses at the gene ends were 0 bases for V and 6 bases for J; bases not matched to a gene: 6. The CDR3 is made up of 16 amino acids. CDR1 is SGHAT and CDR2 is FQNNGV in the germline V gene. The CDR3 DNA is TGTGCCAGCAGCTTAGATAGAGGGACAGGGGGCCGCGAGCAGTACTTC. Residues: CASSLDRGTGGREQYF.

J is TRBJ1-5 and V is TRBV4-1; 8 bases fit TRBD1. In germline, CDR1 is MGHRA, CDR2 YSYEKL. The CDR3 is 14 residues long. The trim removed 6 bases at V and 4 bases at J, leaving 5 bases unmatched. CDR3: CASRLTGGNQPQHF. CDR3 sequence (DNA): TGCGCCAGCAGACTTACAGGGGGAAATCAGCCCCAGCATTTT.

This clone was seen once. V is TRBV5-6 and J is TRBJ2-5, with TRBD2 identical over 8 bases. With 0 bases clipped from V and 5 bases from J, the junction kept 6 bases outside the gene matches. The length of the CDR3 is 15 residues. From germline, CDR1 is SGHDT and CDR2 YYEEEE. The CDR3 sequence is CASSLVGGGRETQYF. The CDR3 DNA follows: TGTGCCAGCAGCTTGGTCGGGGGGGGGAGGGAGACCCAGTACTTC.

The chain employs TRBV7-9 and TRBJ1-1, with D uncertain. This CDR3 comprises 12 residues. With 2 bases removed from V and 3 bases from J, the gap between germline ends came to 4 bases. Germline assignment: CDR1 SEHNR and CDR2 FQNEAQ (reference sequence). CDR3 residues: CASSLSYTEAFF. The CDR3 DNA sequence: TGTGCCAGCAGCTTATCGTACACTGAAGCTTTCTTT.

V gene TRBV6-5 combines with J gene TRBJ2-2, with 8 bases that match TRBD1. The CDR3 contains 14 residues. CDR1 and CDR2 from the germline V gene are MNHEY and SVGAGI. V shed 8 bases and J 3 bases; nucleotides not matched to a gene: 5. This CDR3 is CASGGQGDTGELFF. The CDR3 bases are TGTGCCAGCGGCGGACAGGGAGACACCGGGGAGCTGTTTTTT.

This clone was seen a handful of times. V gene TRBV13 combines with J gene TRBJ1-2; D not resolved. V lost 0 bases and J lost 0, with 14 bases in between. Germline V gives CDR1 PRHDT, CDR2 FYEKMQ (reference sequence). The CDR3 extends over 17 amino acids. CDR3 amino acids: CASSLGLGVDSNYGYTF. The CDR3 DNA follows: TGTGCCAGCAGCTTAGGCCTAGGTGTCGACTCTAACTATGGCTACACCTTC.

The J gene is TRBJ1-6, the V gene TRBV10-3; D gene ambiguous. Germline CDR1 and CDR2: ENHRY and SYGVKD. The ends were cut back, 6 bases at V and 0 bases at J, with 12 bases in the middle. This CDR3 contains 16 residues. In DNA form, the CDR3 reads TGTGCCATCAGAGACTCCCGAAGCTCCTATAATTCACCCCTCCACTTT. This translates into CAIRDSRSSYNSPLHF.

The rearrangement links TRBV29-1 to TRBJ2-7, with D tentatively TRBD1 (6 bases). V shed 5 bases and J shed 2 bases, with 16 bases lying between them. This CDR3 spans 14 amino acids. Germline CDR1 reads SQVTM; CDR2 reads ANQGSEA. CDR3 sequence: CSVSHRQDTYEQYF. Here the CDR3 DNA reads TGCAGCGTTTCCCATCGACAGGACACCTACGAGCAGTACTTC.

This clone was detected only a few times. The V gene is TRBV4-1, the J gene TRBJ1-4; perhaps TRBD1 as D (6 bases). The CDR3 consists of 15 residues. V lost 2 bases and J lost 6, with 13 bases in between. Germline CDR1 reads MGHRA; CDR2 reads YSYEKL. CDR3 region: CASSQPTGKDEKLFF. CDR3 bases: TGCGCCAGCAGCCAACCCACAGGGAAGGATGAAAAACTGTTTTTT.

The chain links TRBV5-4 to TRBJ2-1, with a tentative D call TRBD2 (5 bases). The CDR3 loop spans 14 amino acids. CDR1 and CDR2 (germline): SGHNT, YYREEE (reference sequence). V lost 4 bases and J lost 4, with 12 bases in between. In DNA form, the CDR3 reads TGTGCCAGCAGCCGACGGGGAATGTACAATGAGCAGTTCTTC. Its protein product is CASSRRGMYNEQFF.

The chain has TRBV4-1 and TRBJ1-1, with 7 bases matching TRBD1. CDR1 and CDR2 from the germline V gene are MGHRA and YSYEKL. This CDR3 spans 15 amino acids. J was trimmed by 3 bases and V by 4 bases; bases with no gene match: 8. The CDR3 DNA sequence: TGCGCCAGCAGCCGTGGGACAGCAGAATACACTGAAGCTTTCTTT. This encodes CASSRGTAEYTEAFF.

CDR3 protein: CASSYSEMGGELFF. CDR3 in DNA: TGTGCCAGCAGTTATTCGGAGATGGGCGGGGAGCTGTTTTTT. This rearrangement joins TRBV6-5 to TRBJ2-2; D remains ambiguous. Between the trimmed V and J ends, which lost 3 bases and 7 bases, there was a span of 12 bases. This CDR3 is built from 14 residues. Germline CDR1 MNHEY, CDR2 SVGAGI.

The chain couples TRBV28 to TRBJ1-1; tentatively, D is TRBD1 (5 bases). CDR1 MDHEN and CDR2 SYDVKM come from the germline V gene. Trimming pared 4 bases from V and 2 bases from J, leaving 8 bases between. CDR3 length: 13 amino acids. The CDR3 sequence: CASSSGINTEAFF. DNA for the CDR3: TGTGCCAGCAGTTCAGGGATCAACACTGAAGCTTTCTTT.

Of note for this clone: At one of its ends the junction is not consistent with the germline gene, which may arise from a read error. This rearrangement joins TRBV6-6 to TRBJ2-7, with 10 bases fitting TRBD2. The CDR3 consists of 14 residues. Germline loops: CDR1 MNHNY, CDR2 SVGAGI (reference sequence). In DNA, the CDR3 is TGTGCCGGCAGTCGAGCGGGAGGGCGGTACGAGCAGTACTTC. Protein sequence: CAGSRAGGRYEQYF.

The rearrangement links TRBV6-6 to TRBJ1-5; 7 nucleotides line up with TRBD1. Trimming took 6 bases from V and 5 from J; bases not matched to a gene: 7. The CDR3 length is 14 residues. In germline, CDR1 is MNHNY, CDR2 SVGAGI (reference sequence). For the CDR3, the DNA is TGTGCCAGCAGCCTTACAGGGGAGGATCAGCCCCAGCATTTT. Translating it yields CASSLTGEDQPQHF.

V usage is TRBV5-1 and J usage is TRBJ1-1; D perhaps matches TRBD1 (5 bases). The ends were cut back, 3 bases at V and 1 base at J, with 13 bases in the middle. CDR1 SGHRS and CDR2 YFSETQ come from the germline V gene. This CDR3 region has 15 residues. In nucleotides, the CDR3 is TGCGCCAGCAGCTGGGGGGGGACTCAGAACACTGAAGCTTTCTTT. This codes for CASSWGGTQNTEAFF.

The V call is TRBV27, the J call TRBJ2-1; perhaps TRBD2 as D (6 bases). This CDR3 region has 16 residues. CDR1 and CDR2 from the germline V gene are MNHEY and SMNVEV (reference sequence). Between the trimmed V and J ends, which lost 3 bases and 0 bases, there was a span of 12 bases. For the CDR3, the DNA is TGTGCCAGCAGTTTTGGAGGGATGAGCTCCTACAATGAGCAGTTCTTC. Protein sequence: CASSFGGMSSYNEQFF.

The rearrangement uses TRBV10-3 and TRBJ2-1; 12 bases align to TRBD2. The CDR3 is made up of 15 amino acids. V dropped 5 bases and J dropped 4; count of bases not matched to a gene: 3. The germline gives CDR1 ENHRY, CDR2 SYGVKD. DNA of the CDR3: TGTGCCATCAGTTCAACTAGCGGGGGGTACAATGAGCAGTTCTTC. It yields the protein CAISSTSGGYNEQFF.

The CDR3 DNA sequence: TGCGCCAGCAAGGATCAGGGCAACACTGAAGCTTTCTTT. Translation: CASKDQGNTEAFF. This chain uses TRBV10-2 with TRBJ1-1, with D perhaps TRBD1 (5 bases). From germline, CDR1 is WSHSY and CDR2 SAAADI. The CDR3 totals 13 residues. Trimming left V 7 bases short and J 2 bases short, with 11 bases between.

This chain uses TRBV19 with TRBJ1-2; the match to TRBD1 covers 11 bases. The trim removed 9 bases at V and 2 bases at J, leaving 14 bases unmatched. CDR1 and CDR2 (germline): LNHDA, SQIVND (reference sequence). The CDR3 runs to 17 residues. The CDR3 DNA follows: TGTGCCAGCCGTTTTACGGACAGGGGGCGCTTAAACTATGGCTACACCTTC. Residues: CASRFTDRGRLNYGYTF.

The chain uses TRBV4-1 and TRBJ2-7; 8 positions agree with TRBD1. Trimming cost V 5 bases and J 3 bases; bases outside gene matches: 3. Germline-derived CDR1 and CDR2 are MGHRA and YSYEKL. The CDR3 extends over 13 amino acids. CDR3 sequence reads: CASSLDRVYEQYF. The CDR3 region has the DNA TGCGCCAGCAGCTTGGACAGGGTCTACGAGCAGTACTTC.

CDR3 loop: CASSVGGTTEAFF. CDR3 nucleotide sequence: TGTGCCAGCAGCGTAGGCGGGACCACTGAAGCTTTCTTT. The chain links TRBV9 to TRBJ1-1, with D possibly being TRBD1 (5 bases). The CDR3 is 13 amino acids. CDR1 is SGDLS, CDR2 YYNGEE, per germline. Trimming removed 0 bases from V and 4 bases from J, with 7 bases in between.

The V gene is TRBV6-6, the J gene TRBJ2-5; D is ambiguous. Per the germline V gene, CDR1 is MNHNY and CDR2 is SVGAGI (reference sequence). Trimming left V 0 bases short and J 6 bases short, with 8 bases between. The CDR3 contains 13 residues. The DNA for the CDR3 is TGTGCCAGCAGTTACTCGATAGAGCAGACCCAGTACTTC. Translation: CASSYSIEQTQYF.

This clone appeared once. The genes are TRBV7-2 and TRBJ2-3, with TRBD2 identical over 10 bases. This CDR3 is built from 16 residues. V lost 5 bases and J lost 3; bases outside the gene matches: 8. Per germline, CDR1 SGHTA and CDR2 FQGNSA. The CDR3 is CASSLIAGGGTDTQYF. In nucleotides, the CDR3 is TGTGCCAGCAGCCTCATAGCGGGAGGAGGGACAGATACGCAGTATTTT.